This TCR beta chain was sequenced during a study of T cell responses to AZD1222 COVID-19 vaccine. Study at large: Timing groups of about 4 and about 12 weeks for second doses were pooled. General observations from the study: Repertoires were collected only later (after the peak T cell response had occurred). Recipients of two AZD1222 doses showed rising Spike-specific TCR breadth and depth.

The CDR3 is 16 amino acids. Germline V gene data show CDR1 as SGDLS and CDR2 as YYNGEE. After removal of 4 bases from V and 4 bases from J, the junction contained 12 bases not matched to a gene. As regards this clone: Its antigen is not identified.

The table came from immunoSEQ multiplex PCR; TCRdb's copy has only in-frame clones and leaves some out. The profile covers more than 120,000 clones, with about 93% appearing a single time and 5.1% taken by the ten largest. The material was peripheral blood, obtained on day 0 of AZD1222 vaccination. V gene TRBV9 combines with J gene TRBJ2-7; TRBD1 matches at 9 bases. This clonotype was obtained from an adult in good health. The DNA for the CDR3 is TGTGCCAGCAGCCCCCACGAACAGGGGGCGAAGTACGAGCAGTACTTC. It codes for CASSPHEQGAKYEQYF.